This T cell receptor beta chain appears in the sequencing data of a study of T cells in tumors after PD-1 blockade. Turning to the study itself: Patients had no prior checkpoint blockade, systemic immunosuppressants, or anti-cancer therapy within 4 weeks. Study-wide results and limits: After therapy, most expanded exhausted CD8+ clones were absent pre-treatment, suggesting clonal replacement.

V was clipped by 1 base and J by 4 bases; unmatched bases: 6. This CDR3 is built from 15 residues. Germline V gene lookup returns CDR1 SGHTA and CDR2 FQGNSA. Sequencing was performed with immunoSEQ multiplex PCR; in TCRdb, only in-frame clones are kept and a portion is missing. The profile shows roughly 9,800 clones, more than 65% of them singletons. As to this clone: Its antigen remains unidentified.

Tumor biopsies came from the same primary tumor site before and after PD-1 blockade. The TCR originated in a human donor with basal cell carcinoma. V usage is TRBV7-2 and J usage is TRBJ2-7; 8 nucleotides match TRBD2. The sequences come from tumor tissue, collected after anti-PD-1 treatment. The CDR3 sequence: CASSLGWAGGYEQYF. The CDR3 nucleotides are TGTGCCAGCAGCTTAGGGTGGGCGGGAGGTTACGAGCAGTACTTC.